These 24 T cell receptor beta chains were sequenced from one sample in a study of T cell repertoires in MIS-A myocarditis. Assay used: immunoSEQ multiplex PCR; TCRdb lists only in-frame clones, some missing. This table holds more than 650 clones, roughly 84% found once. Sequencing was carried out using pericardium tissue obtained at autopsy. The receptors shown here come from a man aged 18 to 35 with fulminant myocarditis from multisystem inflammatory syndrome in adults (MIS-A) after COVID-19.

The CDR3 sequence: CASVGAAGVNSPLHF. In DNA, the CDR3 is TGTGCCAGCGTCGGGGCGGCAGGGGTTAATTCACCCCTCCACTTT. The chain is built from TRBV7-2 and TRBJ1-6; D might be TRBD1 (6 bases). The CDR3 totals 15 residues. Germline CDR1 SGHTA, CDR2 FQGNSA. The V end was cut by 8 bases, the J end by 6 bases, with 17 bases between. Full variable domain (missing parts from reference TRBV7-2 and TRBJ1-6): GAGVSQSPSNKVTEKGKDVELRCDPISGHTALYWYRQSLGQGLEFLIYFQGNSAPDKSGLPSDRFSAERTGGSVSTLTIQRTQQEDSAVYLCASVGAAGVNSPLHFGNGTRLTVT.

The CDR3 DNA reads as TGTGCCAGAAGGTTACCGCCCCGGGACATCGATCAGCCCCAGCATTTT. Translating gives CARRLPPRDIDQPQHF. V and J are TRBV5-3 and TRBJ1-5; tentative D call: TRBD1 (6 bases). TRBV5-3 is marked as an open reading frame, function uncertain. The ends were cut back, 5 bases at V and 5 bases at J, with 20 bases in the middle. The CDR3 is made up of 16 amino acids.

This chain connects TRBV18 to TRBJ2-1; D is uncertain. The CDR3 totals 13 residues. CDR1 and CDR2 from the germline V gene are KGHSH and LQKENI. V was shortened by 6 bases and J by 5 bases, with 11 bases between the two germline ends. In DNA, the CDR3 is TGTGCCAGCTCCCTCGGACGGGACAATGAGCAGTTCTTC. This gives the protein CASSLGRDNEQFF.

The rearrangement uses TRBV10-3 and TRBJ1-5; D gene ambiguous. V lost 4 bases to trimming and J lost 4 bases, with 11 bases between them. The V gene's germline CDR1 is ENHRY and CDR2 SYGVKD. This CDR3 is built from 14 residues. The CDR3 here is CAISGGNVNQPQHF. The CDR3, as DNA: TGTGCCATCAGTGGAGGGAATGTGAATCAGCCCCAGCATTTT.

The gene calls are TRBV2 and TRBJ2-2; no reliable D call. The length of the CDR3 is 14 residues. Trimming left V 1 base short and J 3 bases short, with 6 bases between. Germline CDR1 reads SNHLY; CDR2 reads FYNNEI. CDR3 sequence (DNA): TGTGCCAGCAGTGAAGAGGCAGACACCGGGGAGCTGTTTTTT. Protein product: CASSEEADTGELFF.

The chain links TRBV19 to TRBJ2-5; 9 bases map to TRBD2. Germline CDR1 LNHDA, CDR2 SQIVND (reference sequence). Losses at the gene ends were 6 bases for V and 4 bases for J; bases not matched to a gene: 3. The CDR3 consists of 13 residues. This chain's CDR3 is CASSLLAGETQYF. CDR3 bases: TGTGCCAGTAGCCTACTAGCGGGAGAGACCCAGTACTTC. Variable domain in full (rest from reference TRBV19 and TRBJ2-5): DGGITQSPKYLFRKEGQNVTLSCEQNLNHDAMYWYRQDPGQGLRLIYYSQIVNDFQKGDIAEGYSVSREKKESFPLTVTSAQKNPTAFYLCASSLLAGETQYFGPGTRLLVL.

This sequence joins TRBV19 and TRBJ2-1; 9 bases align to TRBD1. The CDR3 totals 17 residues. Germline V gives CDR1 LNHDA, CDR2 SQIVND (reference sequence). V lost 7 bases to trimming and J lost 3 bases; unmatched junction nucleotides: 13. CDR3 region: CASTLTGGALVYNEQFF. The CDR3 DNA reads as TGTGCCAGTACCTTGACAGGGGGAGCTCTCGTCTACAATGAGCAGTTCTTC.

This clone was observed a handful of times. The gene calls are TRBV25-1 and TRBJ2-5, with TRBD2 identical over 10 bases. CDR1 is MGHDK and CDR2 is SYGVNS in the germline V gene. This CDR3 spans 15 amino acids. The trim removed 6 bases at V and 2 bases at J, leaving 6 bases unmatched. The CDR3 nucleotides are TGTGCCAGCAGCGAAAGGACTAGCGGTCAAGAGACCCAGTACTTC. It translates to CASSERTSGQETQYF.

The J gene is TRBJ2-3, the V gene TRBV3-1 (or the pseudogene TRBV3-2); no firm D call. CDR3 length equals 14 residues. With 2 bases removed from V and 0 bases from J, the gap between germline ends came to 6 bases. CDR1 is LGHDT and CDR2 is YNNKEL in the germline V gene (reference sequence). The CDR3 nucleotides read TGTGCCAGCAGCCAAATGCCTAGCACAGATACGCAGTATTTT. It codes for CASSQMPSTDTQYF.

This rearrangement joins TRBV28 to TRBJ1-2; possible D gene TRBD1, 5 bases. In germline, CDR1 is MDHEN, CDR2 SYDVKM. Deletions cut 1 base from V and 7 bases from J, with 13 bases between. This CDR3 comprises 14 residues. In DNA form, the CDR3 reads TGTGCCAGCAGTTTATCGGACGGGGCGGGTGGCTACACCTTC. As protein: CASSLSDGAGGYTF.

The count of this clone is one. The chain links TRBV28 to TRBJ2-7, with 7 positions matching TRBD1. The CDR3 is 14 amino acids. With 6 bases clipped from V and 8 bases from J, the junction kept 13 bases outside the gene matches. CDR1 MDHEN and CDR2 SYDVKM come from the germline V gene. For the CDR3, the DNA is TGTGCCAGCAGCCGAGGACAGGCCAGCACCCAGCAGTACTTC. Encoded protein: CASSRGQASTQQYF.

This clone was detected only a few times. The chain is built from TRBV30 and TRBJ1-2; no firm D call. The CDR3 runs to 14 residues. V dropped 0 bases and J dropped 8 bases, with 16 bases sitting between them. Germline CDR1 is GTSNPN and CDR2 is SVGIG (reference sequence). The CDR3 loop reads CAWSVILRERGYTF. For the CDR3, the DNA is TGTGCCTGGAGTGTAATCCTCCGGGAGAGGGGCTACACCTTC.

The V and J genes are TRBV19 and TRBJ1-1, with D possibly TRBD1 on 5 matching bases. V was shortened by 2 bases and J by 1 base, with 11 bases between the two germline ends. Germline V gene data show CDR1 as LNHDA and CDR2 as SQIVND (reference sequence). This CDR3 has 15 amino acids. CDR3 protein: CASSITGLSNTEAFF. CDR3 sequence (DNA): TGTGCCAGTAGTATAACGGGACTCTCGAACACTGAAGCTTTCTTT. Combining the CDR3 with reference TRBV19 and TRBJ1-1 gives the whole variable domain DGGITQSPKYLFRKEGQNVTLSCEQNLNHDAMYWYRQDPGQGLRLIYYSQIVNDFQKGDIAEGYSVSREKKESFPLTVTSAQKNPTAFYLCASSITGLSNTEAFFGQGTRLTVV.

The CDR3 reads CASSLQRGRGTNEKLFF. CDR3 DNA sequence: TGTGCCAGTAGTCTACAGCGGGGCCGCGGGACTAATGAAAAACTGTTTTTT. The chain is built from TRBV19 and TRBJ1-4; tentatively, D is TRBD1 (5 bases). Germline loops: CDR1 LNHDA, CDR2 SQIVND (reference sequence). V lost 5 bases and J lost 2, with 18 bases in between. CDR3 length: 17 amino acids.

The table lists this clone with a few counts. The CDR3 DNA reads TGTGCCAGCAGCCCCATGGGAGGGAACACTGAAGCTTTCTTT. This encodes CASSPMGGNTEAFF. The rearrangement links TRBV9 to TRBJ1-1; no firm D call. The CDR3 contains 14 residues. The germline gives CDR1 SGDLS, CDR2 YYNGEE. V was clipped by 4 bases and J by 1 base, with 11 bases between them. The full variable domain, its missing parts supplied by reference TRBV9 and TRBJ1-1, is DSGVTQTPKHLITATGQRVTLRCSPRSGDLSVYWYQQSLDQGLQFLIQYYNGEERAKGNILERFSAQQFPDLHSELNLSSLELGDSALYFCASSPMGGNTEAFFGQGTRLTVV.

The chain is built from TRBV6-5 and TRBJ1-1; TRBD1 matches 7 bases. With 5 bases clipped from V and 4 bases from J, the junction kept 4 bases outside the gene matches. The germline CDR1 and CDR2 sequences are MNHEY and SVGAGI. The CDR3 loop spans 13 amino acids. CDR3 coding DNA: TGTGCCAGCAGTCAGACAGGGTCCACTGAAGCTTTCTTT. This encodes CASSQTGSTEAFF.

This chain links TRBV7-6 with TRBJ1-2, with 9 bases that match TRBD1. Germline V lookup: CDR1 SGHVS, CDR2 FNYEAQ. CDR3 size: 16 residues. The J segment lost 5 bases and the V segment lost 4 bases, leaving 11 bases of the junction unmatched. The CDR3 nucleotides read TGTGCCAGCAGCTCTACTACGGGACAGGGAGGGTATGGCTACACCTTC. As protein: CASSSTTGQGGYGYTF.

The V call is TRBV7-2, the J call TRBJ1-6; D might be TRBD1 (5 bases). V lost 3 bases, J lost 12 bases, and 9 bases lay in between. CDR3 size: 12 residues. Germline CDR1 is SGHTA and CDR2 is FQGNSA. In nucleotides, the CDR3 is TGTGCCAGCAGCTTCGTTGGGGGACCCCTCCACTTT. Protein product: CASSFVGGPLHF.

This clone was seen more than once but under ten times. The chain links TRBV5-5 to TRBJ1-1, with 8 nucleotides matching TRBD1. Germline trimming cut 2 bases from V and 1 base from J; bases unmatched to any gene: 10. Looked up from germline, CDR1 is SGHKS and CDR2 is YYEKEE (reference sequence). The CDR3 spans 17 residues. In DNA, the CDR3 is TGTGCCAGCAGCTTTTCAGGGGGCGAAGGCTGGAACACTGAAGCTTTCTTT. It encodes CASSFSGGEGWNTEAFF.

The chain carries TRBV28 and TRBJ1-5; 7 positions match TRBD1. Germline V CDR1 and CDR2: MDHEN, SYDVKM. This CDR3 region has 16 residues. V lost 6 bases, J lost 6 bases, and 14 bases stayed unmatched. The CDR3: CASRGKNYRGGQPQHF. In DNA, the CDR3 is TGTGCCAGCAGGGGCAAAAACTACAGGGGCGGTCAGCCCCAGCATTTT.

The V gene is TRBV28, the J gene TRBJ1-5; no definite D call. V lost 5 bases and J 5 bases, leaving 7 bases between the germline ends. The germline CDR1 and CDR2 sequences are MDHEN and SYDVKM. CDR3 length: 12 residues. CDR3 nucleotide sequence: TGTGCCAGCAGTGCTGCCTATCAGCCCCAGCATTTT. It specifies CASSAAYQPQHF.

V gene TRBV24-1 combines with J gene TRBJ2-1, with 9 bases identical to TRBD2. Germline CDR1 reads KGHDR; CDR2 reads SFDVKD. The CDR3 has 15 amino acids. V lost 7 bases and J lost 7; bases outside the gene matches: 10. CDR3 region: CATSRRGGRRNEQFF. In DNA form, the CDR3 reads TGTGCCACCAGCCGGCGGGGGGGCAGGAGGAATGAGCAGTTCTTC.

V and J are TRBV7-2 and TRBJ2-7; 8 bases align to TRBD1. V was pared by 5 bases and J by 8 bases, with 8 bases of the junction left unmatched. Germline CDR1 and CDR2: SGHTA and FQGNSA. CDR3 length: 13 residues. For the CDR3, the DNA is TGTGCCAGCAGCACGGGACAGGTCCCACAGCAGTACTTC. This gives the protein CASSTGQVPQQYF.

V is TRBV21-1 and J is TRBJ1-2. TRBV21-1 is a documented pseudogene. The CDR3 has 13 residues. The DNA of the CDR3 is TGTGCCACCTTAGGACGGCGAGAATTGGGCTACACCTTC. Translation gives CATLGRRELGYTF.